This passage covers 5 T cell receptor beta chains from one sample sequenced in a study of shared clonotypes between healthy human individuals. Sequencing used immunoSEQ multiplex PCR; TCRdb keeps in-frame clones, though not all of them. The sample yields 700,000 or so clones, less than 80% seen once. The sequencing sample was made of memory CD4+ T cells sorted from blood. Subset denoted: CD45RA-negative fraction. The receptor set was obtained from a woman under 40 in good health.

This clone has a single count. The V gene is TRBV4-1, the J gene TRBJ2-3, with TRBD1 as a possible D gene (6 bases). This CDR3 has 15 amino acids. In germline, CDR1 is MGHRA, CDR2 YSYEKL. V shed 4 bases and J shed 2 bases, with 13 bases lying between them. The CDR3 is CASSRQGYDTDTQYF. DNA for the CDR3: TGCGCCAGCAGCCGTCAGGGGTACGACACAGATACGCAGTATTTT.

This clone was observed a single time. The rearrangement uses TRBV28 and TRBJ1-1, with a weak D call TRBD1 (5 bases). The V gene's germline CDR1 is MDHEN and CDR2 SYDVKM. Trimming left V 7 bases short and J 4 bases short, with 16 bases between. This CDR3 spans 14 amino acids. CDR3 DNA: TGTGCCAGCATCAACGGGGGTGTGTTCACTGAAGCTTTCTTT. Translating it yields CASINGGVFTEAFF.

This clone was detected only once. The rearrangement joins TRBV29-1 to TRBJ1-1; D gene unclear. The CDR3 has 13 residues. Deletions cut 7 bases from V and 2 bases from J, with 14 bases between. Germline assignment: CDR1 SQVTM and CDR2 ANQGSEA. In DNA form, the CDR3 reads TGCAGCGCAACCGGTGACGGCAACACTGAAGCTTTCTTT. As protein: CSATGDGNTEAFF.

The chain is built from TRBV27 and TRBJ2-7; D may be TRBD1 (6 bases). Germline V CDR1 and CDR2: MNHEY, SMNVEV (reference sequence). The V and J ends lost 0 bases and 0 bases respectively, with 18 bases between them. CDR3 length: 18 amino acids. CDR3 DNA sequence: TGTGCCAGCAGTTTATCTCCCCGACAAGGGGGAAACTCCTACGAGCAGTACTTC. Translation: CASSLSPRQGGNSYEQYF.

The chain carries TRBV19 and TRBJ1-1; D might be TRBD1 (6 bases). Germline V gives CDR1 LNHDA, CDR2 SQIVND (reference sequence). V lost 6 bases and J lost 10, with 21 bases in between. This CDR3 has 14 residues. The CDR3 nucleotides read TGTGCCAGTAGCCCAACCGGGACACCGGTTGGAGCTTTCTTT. Amino acid sequence: CASSPTGTPVGAFF.